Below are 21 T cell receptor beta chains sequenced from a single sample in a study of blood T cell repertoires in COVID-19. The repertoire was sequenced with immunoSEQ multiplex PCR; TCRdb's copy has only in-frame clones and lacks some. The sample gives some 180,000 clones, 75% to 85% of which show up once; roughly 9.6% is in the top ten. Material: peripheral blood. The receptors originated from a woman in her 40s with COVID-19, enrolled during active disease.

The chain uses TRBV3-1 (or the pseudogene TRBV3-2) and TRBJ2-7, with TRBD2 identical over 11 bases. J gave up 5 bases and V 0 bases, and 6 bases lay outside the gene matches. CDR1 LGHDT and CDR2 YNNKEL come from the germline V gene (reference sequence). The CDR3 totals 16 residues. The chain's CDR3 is CASSQDSGLAVHEQYF. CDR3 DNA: TGTGCCAGCAGCCAAGATTCGGGACTAGCGGTCCACGAGCAGTACTTC.

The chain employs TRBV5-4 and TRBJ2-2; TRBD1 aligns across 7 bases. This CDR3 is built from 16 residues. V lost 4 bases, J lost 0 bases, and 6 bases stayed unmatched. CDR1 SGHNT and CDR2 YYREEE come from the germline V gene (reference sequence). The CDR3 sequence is CASSGNRGTNTGELFF. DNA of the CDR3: TGTGCCAGCAGCGGGAACAGGGGAACGAACACCGGGGAGCTGTTTTTT.

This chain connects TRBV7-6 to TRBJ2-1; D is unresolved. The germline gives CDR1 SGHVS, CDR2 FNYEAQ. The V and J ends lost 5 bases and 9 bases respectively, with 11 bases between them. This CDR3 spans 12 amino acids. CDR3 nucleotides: TGTGCCAGCAGCCGACACGGAAGTGAGCAGTTCTTC. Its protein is CASSRHGSEQFF.

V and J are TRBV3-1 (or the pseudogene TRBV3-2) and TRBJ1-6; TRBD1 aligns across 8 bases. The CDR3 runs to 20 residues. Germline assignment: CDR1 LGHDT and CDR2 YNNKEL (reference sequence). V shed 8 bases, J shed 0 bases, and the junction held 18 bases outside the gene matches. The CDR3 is CASSFFAPGQASSYNSPLHF. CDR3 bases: TGTGCCAGCTCCTTTTTCGCCCCGGGACAGGCGAGCTCCTATAATTCACCCCTCCACTTT.

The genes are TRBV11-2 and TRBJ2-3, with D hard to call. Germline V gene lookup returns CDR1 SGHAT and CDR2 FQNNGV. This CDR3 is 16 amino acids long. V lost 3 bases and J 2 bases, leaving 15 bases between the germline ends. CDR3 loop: CASSFPPLGPTDTQYF. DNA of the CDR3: TGTGCCAGCAGCTTTCCCCCCTTGGGCCCCACAGATACGCAGTATTTT.

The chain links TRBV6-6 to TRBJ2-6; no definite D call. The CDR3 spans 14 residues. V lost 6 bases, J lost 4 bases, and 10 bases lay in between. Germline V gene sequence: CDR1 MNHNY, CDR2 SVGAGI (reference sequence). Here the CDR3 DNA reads TGTGCCAGCAGCTCCATTAGCGGGGCCAACGTCCTGACTTTC. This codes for CASSSISGANVLTF.

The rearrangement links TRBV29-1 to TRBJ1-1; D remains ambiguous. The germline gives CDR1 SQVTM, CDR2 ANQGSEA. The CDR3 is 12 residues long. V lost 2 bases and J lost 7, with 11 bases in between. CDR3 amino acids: CSVEKGEFEAFF. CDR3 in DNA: TGCAGCGTTGAAAAGGGAGAGTTTGAAGCTTTCTTT.

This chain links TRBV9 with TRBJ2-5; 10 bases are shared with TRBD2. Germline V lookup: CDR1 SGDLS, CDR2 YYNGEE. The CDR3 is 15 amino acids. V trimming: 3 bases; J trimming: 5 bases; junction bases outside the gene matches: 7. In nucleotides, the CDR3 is TGTGCCAGCAGCGGAGAGCGGGGGGGCGGGGAGACCCAGTACTTC. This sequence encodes CASSGERGGGETQYF.

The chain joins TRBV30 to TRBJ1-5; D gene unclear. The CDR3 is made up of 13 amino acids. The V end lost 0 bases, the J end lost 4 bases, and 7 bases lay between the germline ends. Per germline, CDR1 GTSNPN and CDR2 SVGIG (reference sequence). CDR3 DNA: TGTGCCTGGAGTGTAACAGAAAATCAGCCCCAGCATTTT. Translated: CAWSVTENQPQHF.

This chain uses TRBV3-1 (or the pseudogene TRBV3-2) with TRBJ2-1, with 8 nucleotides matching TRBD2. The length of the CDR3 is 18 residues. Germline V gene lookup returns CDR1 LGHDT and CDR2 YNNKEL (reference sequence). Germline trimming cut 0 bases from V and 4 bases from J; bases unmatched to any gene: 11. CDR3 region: CASSQESGRAINYNEQFF. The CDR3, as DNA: TGTGCCAGCAGCCAAGAATCCGGGAGGGCCATTAATTACAATGAGCAGTTCTTC.

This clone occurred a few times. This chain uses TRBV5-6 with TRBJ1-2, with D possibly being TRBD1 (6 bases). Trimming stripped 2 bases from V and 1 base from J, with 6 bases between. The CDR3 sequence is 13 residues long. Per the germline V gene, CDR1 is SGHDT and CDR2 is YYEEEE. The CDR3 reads CASSFRGNYGYTF. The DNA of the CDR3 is TGTGCCAGCAGCTTCAGGGGTAACTATGGCTACACCTTC.

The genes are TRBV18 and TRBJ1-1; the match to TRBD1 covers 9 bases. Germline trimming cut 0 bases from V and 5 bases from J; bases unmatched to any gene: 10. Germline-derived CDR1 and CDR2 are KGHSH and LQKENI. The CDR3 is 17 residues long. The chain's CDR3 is CASSPPGTGSQRTEAFF. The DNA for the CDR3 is TGTGCCAGCTCACCACCGGGGACAGGGTCTCAACGGACTGAAGCTTTCTTT. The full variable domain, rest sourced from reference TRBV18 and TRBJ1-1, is NAGVMQNPRHLVRRRGQEARLRCSPMKGHSHVYWYRQLPEEGLKFMVYLQKENIIDESGMPKERFSAEFPKEGPSILRIQQVVRGDSAAYFCASSPPGTGSQRTEAFFGQGTRLTVV.

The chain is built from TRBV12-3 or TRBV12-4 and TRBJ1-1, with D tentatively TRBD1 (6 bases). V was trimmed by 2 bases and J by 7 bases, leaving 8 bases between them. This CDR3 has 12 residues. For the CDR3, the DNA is TGTGCCAGCAGTTTAAGGGGGTTTGAAGCTTTCTTT. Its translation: CASSLRGFEAFF.

The CDR3 DNA sequence: TGTGCCAGCAGCTCCAAGGGGGATCAGCCCCAGCATTTT. Translated: CASSSKGDQPQHF. The chain combines TRBV7-6 with TRBJ1-5; D might be TRBD1 (6 bases). Trimming stripped 4 bases from V and 5 bases from J, with 9 bases between. Germline assignment: CDR1 SGHVS and CDR2 FNYEAQ. This CDR3 spans 13 amino acids.

CDR3 sequence: CANKKDYSYEQYF. The CDR3 nucleotides read TGTGCCAACAAAAAGGACTACTCCTACGAGCAGTACTTC. The V and J genes are TRBV21-1 and TRBJ2-7; TRBD2, the table's D call, was not compared with the DNA. TRBV21-1 is labeled a pseudogene. This CDR3 spans 13 amino acids.

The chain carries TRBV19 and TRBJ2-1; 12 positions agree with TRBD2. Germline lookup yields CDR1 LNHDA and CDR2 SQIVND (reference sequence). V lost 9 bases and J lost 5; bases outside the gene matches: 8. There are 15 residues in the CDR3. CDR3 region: CASRGGTSGHNEQFF. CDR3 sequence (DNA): TGTGCCAGCAGAGGTGGGACTAGCGGGCACAATGAGCAGTTCTTC. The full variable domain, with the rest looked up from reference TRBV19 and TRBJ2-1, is DGGITQSPKYLFRKEGQNVTLSCEQNLNHDAMYWYRQDPGQGLRLIYYSQIVNDFQKGDIAEGYSVSREKKESFPLTVTSAQKNPTAFYLCASRGGTSGHNEQFFGPGTRLTVL.

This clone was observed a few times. The CDR3, as DNA: TGCGCCAGCAGCTTGGCCGGTGTAAGGGCGGGGGGCCCCTACGAGCAGTACTTC. Amino acid sequence: CASSLAGVRAGGPYEQYF. The genes are TRBV5-1 and TRBJ2-7; TRBD2 matches 8 bases. Germline-derived CDR1 and CDR2 are SGHRS and YFSETQ. V lost 0 bases to trimming and J lost 2 bases; unmatched junction nucleotides: 13. CDR3 length equals 18 residues.

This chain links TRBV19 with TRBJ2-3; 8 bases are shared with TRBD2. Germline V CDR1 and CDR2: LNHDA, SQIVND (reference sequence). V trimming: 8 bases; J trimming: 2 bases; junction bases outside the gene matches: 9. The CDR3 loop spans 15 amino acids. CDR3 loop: CASAGLAGYTDTQYF. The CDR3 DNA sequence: TGTGCCAGTGCGGGGCTAGCGGGCTACACAGATACGCAGTATTTT.

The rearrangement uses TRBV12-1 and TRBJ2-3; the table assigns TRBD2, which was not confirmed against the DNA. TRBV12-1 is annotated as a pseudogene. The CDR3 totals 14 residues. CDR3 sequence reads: CASIRDYRLGTQYF. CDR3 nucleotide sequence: TGTGCCAGCATCCGGGACTACCGATTGGGTACGCAGTATTTT.

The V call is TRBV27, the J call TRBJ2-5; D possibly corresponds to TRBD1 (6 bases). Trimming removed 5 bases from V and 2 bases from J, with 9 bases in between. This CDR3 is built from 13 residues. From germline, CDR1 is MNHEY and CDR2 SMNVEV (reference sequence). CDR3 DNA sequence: TGTGCCAGCAGTGTGCAGGGGCAAGAGACCCAGTACTTC. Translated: CASSVQGQETQYF.

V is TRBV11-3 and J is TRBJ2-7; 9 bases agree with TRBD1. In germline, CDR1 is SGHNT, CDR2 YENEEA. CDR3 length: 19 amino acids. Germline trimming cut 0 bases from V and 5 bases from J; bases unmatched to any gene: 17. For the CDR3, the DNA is TGTGCCAGCAGCTTAGAAAGGGACAGGGAAACAAAAGGGGGGAACGAGCAGTACGTC. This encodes CASSLERDRETKGGNEQYV.